This TCR beta chain was captured by sequencing in a study of T cells after yellow fever vaccination. The CDR3 length is 15 residues. V lost 2 bases and J 0 bases, leaving 11 bases between the germline ends. MiXCR, run by TCRdb on the 5' RACE reads, gives a single entry per CDR3 protein. This sample yields under 300,000 distinct CDR3 sequences, of which 13% are seen a single time; 0.4% to 0.55% belongs to the top ten. Specimen: CD4+ T cells sorted from PBMCs, collected 45 days after the yellow fever booster vaccination. This TCR derives from a man aged 30-40 years who received the YFV17D yellow fever vaccine. This sequence joins TRBV12-3 or TRBV12-4 and TRBJ2-7, with D perhaps being TRBD1 or TRBD2 (6 bases each). CDR3 residues: CASSLNGGFSYEQYF. Here the CDR3 DNA reads TGTGCCAGCAGTTTAAACGGGGGCTTCTCCTACGAGCAGTACTTC.